These T cell receptor beta chains were read from a single sample in a study of blood T cell repertoires in COVID-19. Method: immunoSEQ multiplex PCR; TCRdb's copy keeps in-frame clones and lacks some. The sample holds 70,000 to 85,000 clones; more than 75% are singletons and the top ten take about 10%. Sequencing was performed on peripheral blood. These receptors were collected from a man aged 55 to 70 with acute or convalescent COVID-19. CDR3s include the opening cysteine and the closing phenylalanine or tryptophan. A D gene is named only where the DNA matches it firmly.

DNA: TGTGCCAGCAGCTACAGGGACCGATCCTACGAGCAGTACTTC
CDR3: CASSYRDRSYEQYF
D: .
J: TRBJ2-7
V: TRBV7-2

DNA: TGTGCCAGCAACACTCAGGGGGCCATGGCAGATACGCAGTATTTT
CDR3: CASNTQGAMADTQYF
D: TRBD1
J: TRBJ2-3
V: TRBV7-6

DNA: TGCGCCAGCAGCTTCAGGGGGAACACCGGGGAGCTGTTTTTT
CDR3: CASSFRGNTGELFF
D: .
J: TRBJ2-2
V: TRBV5-1

DNA: TGCGCCAGCAGCCCCGATCGGACAGGATTGAACACTGAAGCTTTCTTT
CDR3: CASSPDRTGLNTEAFF
D: TRBD1
J: TRBJ1-1
V: TRBV5-1

DNA: TGTGCCAGCAGTCCGCATAGAACTAATCAAGAGACCCAGTACTTC
CDR3: CASSPHRTNQETQYF
D: .
J: TRBJ2-5
V: TRBV28

DNA: TGCGCCAGCAGTCCCACTAGCGGGGCCGCCTTGGAGCAGTACTTC
CDR3: CASSPTSGAALEQYF
D: TRBD2
J: TRBJ2-7
V: TRBV5-1

DNA: TGTGCCAGCAGCTCCCCTGGGAGGGCCCTCCCCACAGATACGCAGTATTTT
CDR3: CASSSPGRALPTDTQYF
D: TRBD2
J: TRBJ2-3
V: TRBV7-9

DNA: TGCGCCAGCAGCTTGGGCGGGACCGAGAGCAATCAGCCCCAGCATTTT
CDR3: CASSLGGTESNQPQHF
D: .
J: TRBJ1-5
V: TRBV5-1

DNA: TGTGCCAGCGCCCGGTCCTCGGGGGGGAACACTGAAGCTTTCTTT
CDR3: CASARSSGGNTEAFF
D: .
J: TRBJ1-1
V: TRBV6-5

DNA: TGTGCCAGCAACACGAACACCGGGGAGCTGTTTTTT
CDR3: CASNTNTGELFF
D: .
J: TRBJ2-2
V: TRBV12-3/TRBV12-4

DNA: TGTGCCAGCTCACCACCGACAGGGATGGGAGATACGCAGTATTTT
CDR3: CASSPPTGMGDTQYF
D: TRBD1
J: TRBJ2-3
V: TRBV18

DNA: TGTGCCAGCAGAGCCACTAGCGGGGTCACCGGGGAGCTGTTTTTT
CDR3: CASRATSGVTGELFF
D: TRBD2
J: TRBJ2-2
V: TRBV7-6

DNA: TGTGCCACCAGGGGGACAGGCCCCGGGGAGCTGTTTTTT
CDR3: CATRGTGPGELFF
D: TRBD1
J: TRBJ2-2
V: TRBV24-1

DNA: TGCGCCAGCAGCTTTTTAGGGGTTGGGCCCCAGCATTTT
CDR3: CASSFLGVGPQHF
D: .
J: TRBJ1-5
V: TRBV5-1

DNA: TGTGCCACCAGTGACTCTGGACAGGGGGATTGGGATACGCAGTATTTT
CDR3: CATSDSGQGDWDTQYF
D: TRBD1
J: TRBJ2-3
V: TRBV24-1

DNA: TGTGCCAGTACTAGCGGGAGTAAGGATGAGCAGTTCTTC
CDR3: CASTSGSKDEQFF
D: TRBD2
J: TRBJ2-1
V: TRBV6-5